Described below is a single T cell receptor beta chain sequence and its context. These data belong to a study of blood T cell repertoires in COVID-19. Overall study context: COVID-19 samples collected from the United States, Italy and Spain covered acute and convalescent phases.

From germline, CDR1 is SGHAT and CDR2 FQDESV (reference sequence). This CDR3 contains 14 residues. V dropped 2 bases and J dropped 10 bases, with 12 bases sitting between them. The protocol was immunoSEQ multiplex PCR, while the TCRdb copy is restricted to in-frame clones and leaves out a portion. The table shows about 120,000 clones, with around 89% occurring only once. This TCR was recovered from a human donor with acute or convalescent COVID-19. The donor label of this sample is uncertain. Sequencing was performed on peripheral blood. The genes are TRBV11-1 and TRBJ1-6, with D maybe TRBD1 (6 bases). CDR3 nucleotides: TGTGCCAGCAGCTTACAACAGGGAAGATCACCCCTCCACTTT. This translates into CASSLQQGRSPLHF. Full variable domain (missing parts from reference TRBV11-1 and TRBJ1-6): EAEVAQSPRYKITEKSQAVAFWCDPISGHATLYWYRQILGQGPELLVQFQDESVVDDSQLPKDRFSAERLKGVDSTLKIQPAELGDSAMYLCASSLQQGRSPLHFGNGTRLTVT.